The 5 T cell receptor beta chains reported below all come from one sample, sequenced in a study of CD8+ T cells in alopecia areata. Extraction and reverse transcription of RNA yielded cDNA as the sequencing template. The table came from immunoSEQ multiplex PCR; TCRdb's copy has only in-frame clones and leaves some out. The table records more than 90,000 clones, roughly 58% of them present only once. Treatment meaning: oral pan-JAK inhibitor, 5-10 mg twice daily. Here the sequenced sample was CD8+ T cells sorted from blood, taken at week 4, from a patient treated with tofacitinib. The receptors stem from a human donor with alopecia areata.

This clone turned up a few times. This sequence joins TRBV5-1 and TRBJ2-1; 7 bases align to TRBD1. This CDR3 is 16 amino acids long. V dropped 1 base and J dropped 3; count of bases not matched to a gene: 7. The V gene's germline CDR1 is SGHRS and CDR2 YFSETQ. CDR3 loop: CASSLPQGEVYNEQFF. DNA for the CDR3: TGCGCCAGCAGCTTGCCCCAGGGGGAAGTCTACAATGAGCAGTTCTTC.

This clone was seen a few times. This chain links TRBV29-1 with TRBJ2-5; unclear D gene. Germline values: CDR1 SQVTM, CDR2 ANQGSEA. There are 10 residues in the CDR3. V lost 7 bases and J 4 bases, leaving 7 bases between the germline ends. CDR3 loop: CSAVGETQYF. CDR3 DNA: TGCAGCGCTGTGGGAGAGACCCAGTACTTC.

This clone was seen only a few times. The chain joins TRBV29-1 to TRBJ1-2; no definite D call. The V gene's germline CDR1 is SQVTM and CDR2 ANQGSEA. V was shortened by 2 bases and J by 6 bases, with 10 bases between the two germline ends. The CDR3 length is 12 residues. The CDR3 region is CSVERDYNGYTF. The CDR3 DNA sequence: TGCAGCGTTGAACGGGATTACAATGGCTACACCTTC.

A few counts support this clone. The same CDR3 arises from other DNA sequences in this sample as well. V gene TRBV29-1 combines with J gene TRBJ2-7; D might be TRBD1 (6 bases). CDR3 size: 12 residues. Per the germline V gene, CDR1 is SQVTM and CDR2 is ANQGSEA. The V end was cut by 2 bases, the J end by 2 bases, with 7 bases between. The chain's CDR3 is CSVERDTYEQYF. DNA for the CDR3: TGCAGCGTTGAACGGGACACCTACGAGCAGTACTTC.

A few counts support this clone. The chain couples TRBV4-1 to TRBJ2-5; 12 bases are a match to TRBD2. The germline V gene encodes CDR1 MGHRA and CDR2 YSYEKL. J was trimmed by 2 bases and V by 4 bases; bases with no gene match: 8. The CDR3 covers 17 residues. The CDR3 sequence is CASSPRTSGAIQETQYF. CDR3 nucleotide sequence: TGCGCCAGCAGCCCCCGGACTAGCGGGGCAATTCAAGAGACCCAGTACTTC.